The 13 T cell receptor beta chains in this list originate from one sample, sequenced in a study of cytomegalovirus exposure and HLA in healthy donors. Use of 60 Vbeta and 13 Jbeta primers characterized the PCR. Clones were read by immunoSEQ multiplex PCR, and TCRdb kept only the in-frame ones, dropping some. The table has about 190,000 clones, over 70% seen once. Material for sequencing was PBMCs. These receptors were taken from a man under 40 in good health and CMV-seronegative.

The chain combines TRBV28 with TRBJ2-2; 11 bases fit TRBD1. The CDR3 length is 15 residues. In germline, CDR1 is MDHEN, CDR2 SYDVKM. J gave up 6 bases and V 7 bases, and 7 bases lay outside the gene matches. In DNA form, the CDR3 reads TGTGCCAGCACCACGGACAGGGGGCATGCCGGGGAGCTGTTTTTT. Amino acid sequence: CASTTDRGHAGELFF.

The rearrangement uses TRBV5-1 and TRBJ1-5, with a tentative D call TRBD1 (6 bases). V lost 2 bases, J lost 7 bases, and 13 bases lay in between. The germline V gene encodes CDR1 SGHRS and CDR2 YFSETQ. CDR3 length: 14 amino acids. The CDR3 spells CASSLTGLSQPQHF. DNA for the CDR3: TGCGCCAGCAGCTTAACAGGGCTGAGCCAGCCCCAGCATTTT.

The V call is TRBV5-6, the J call TRBJ1-3; D ambiguous. Trimming cost V 0 bases and J 7 bases, with 8 bases left between them. The CDR3 spans 13 residues. The germline CDR1 and CDR2 sequences are SGHDT and YYEEEE. CDR3 region: CASSLGGLNTIYF. The CDR3 DNA reads as TGTGCCAGCAGCTTGGGTGGGCTTAACACCATATATTTT. The entire variable domain, with the rest obtained from reference TRBV5-6 and TRBJ1-3, is as follows: DAGVTQSPTHLIKTRGQQVTLRCSPKSGHDTVSWYQQALGQGPQFIFQYYEEEERQRGNFPDRFSGHQFPNYSSELNVNALLLGDSALYLCASSLGGLNTIYFGEGSWLTVV.

The CDR3 nucleotides read TGTGCCAGCAGCACGCGGGGGGGCAGGCTGGTAGATACGCAGTATTTT. Its protein product is CASSTRGGRLVDTQYF. The gene calls are TRBV7-9 and TRBJ2-3; 9 bases fit TRBD2. CDR3 length: 16 amino acids. Germline trimming cut 5 bases from V and 5 bases from J; bases unmatched to any gene: 11. Germline V gives CDR1 SEHNR, CDR2 FQNEAQ (reference sequence).

V usage is TRBV11-2 and J usage is TRBJ1-2, with 7 bases aligning to TRBD1. The CDR3 sequence is 15 residues long. Trimming at V came to 3 bases and at J to 8 bases, leaving 12 bases not matched to a gene. CDR1 is SGHAT and CDR2 is FQNNGV in the germline V gene. The CDR3 is CASSFRQGGPGGYTF. CDR3 DNA: TGTGCCAGCAGCTTTCGGCAGGGGGGCCCTGGAGGCTACACCTTC.

The chain joins TRBV6-5 to TRBJ2-2; tentative D call: TRBD2 (7 bases). Germline assignment: CDR1 MNHEY and CDR2 SVGAGI. The CDR3 loop spans 13 amino acids. V was pared by 7 bases and J by 4 bases, with 10 bases between. The DNA of the CDR3 is TGTGCCAGCAAGGGGGGGGTCACCGGGGAGCTGTTTTTT. It specifies CASKGGVTGELFF.

The chain combines TRBV2 with TRBJ2-7; 10 nucleotides align to TRBD2. Germline V gives CDR1 SNHLY, CDR2 FYNNEI. This CDR3 contains 14 residues. Trimming at V came to 10 bases and at J to 3 bases, leaving 9 bases not matched to a gene. CDR3 region: CAMLTSGSYYEQYF. In nucleotides, the CDR3 is TGTGCCATGCTGACTAGCGGGTCATACTACGAGCAGTACTTC.

V and J are TRBV2 and TRBJ2-3; 7 bases map to TRBD2. The germline gives CDR1 SNHLY, CDR2 FYNNEI. V lost 6 bases and J lost 5; bases outside the gene matches: 11. This CDR3 is built from 15 residues. The CDR3 DNA sequence: TGTGCCAGCAGGGGGGGAGGGGATTATGTAGATACGCAGTATTTT. It yields the protein CASRGGGDYVDTQYF.

The chain is built from TRBV10-3 and TRBJ1-3; D is unresolved. Germline CDR1 is ENHRY and CDR2 is SYGVKD. The CDR3 has 16 amino acids. Trimming took off 4 bases at V and 0 bases at J, with 13 bases between the two ends. As DNA, the CDR3 is TGTGCCATCAGTGGAGCCGATCGAAGCTCTGGAAACACCATATATTTT. Residues: CAISGADRSSGNTIYF.

The chain combines TRBV7-8 with TRBJ1-4; 8 positions match TRBD1. The CDR3 has 13 amino acids. V trimming: 3 bases; J trimming: 8 bases; junction bases outside the gene matches: 2. Germline lookup yields CDR1 SGHVS and CDR2 FQNEAQ. CDR3 bases: TGTGCCAGCAGCTTCCGGGACAGGGAAAAACTGTTTTTT. Translation: CASSFRDREKLFF.

V and J are TRBV2 and TRBJ2-6; the D is unclear. Germline CDR1 reads SNHLY; CDR2 reads FYNNEI. V lost 7 bases, J lost 1 base, and 8 bases lay in between. There are 14 residues in the CDR3. The CDR3 nucleotides are TGTGCCAGCATGTCGCAGTCTGGGGCCAACGTCCTGACTTTC. It yields the protein CASMSQSGANVLTF.

This rearrangement joins TRBV30 to TRBJ1-2; 8 nucleotides agree with TRBD1. The CDR3 is made up of 16 amino acids. J lost 6 bases, V lost 0 bases, and 12 bases had no gene match. Germline V lookup: CDR1 GTSNPN, CDR2 SVGIG (reference sequence). In DNA, the CDR3 is TGTGCCTGGAGTGTCTTCATAGTAGGACAGGGAGATGGCTACACCTTC. It translates to CAWSVFIVGQGDGYTF.

The gene calls are TRBV18 and TRBJ1-1; 8 nucleotides align to TRBD1. Germline-derived CDR1 and CDR2 are KGHSH and LQKENI. This CDR3 is built from 15 residues. V was pared by 3 bases and J by 0 bases, with 3 bases of the junction left unmatched. This chain's CDR3 is CASSPRQGMNTEAFF. CDR3 in DNA: TGTGCCAGCTCACCGAGACAGGGGATGAACACTGAAGCTTTCTTT. The whole variable domain, remainder taken from reference TRBV18 and TRBJ1-1, is NAGVMQNPRHLVRRRGQEARLRCSPMKGHSHVYWYRQLPEEGLKFMVYLQKENIIDESGMPKERFSAEFPKEGPSILRIQQVVRGDSAAYFCASSPRQGMNTEAFFGQGTRLTVV.